Reported below is one T cell receptor (beta chain). This sample was taken from a study of blood T cell repertoires in COVID-19. Measured with immunoSEQ multiplex PCR; TCRdb has only the in-frame clones, and not every one. The sample lists approximately 150,000 clones, roughly 80% occurring once. The ends lost 4 bases at V and 8 bases at J; junction bases unmatched: 14. The CDR3 is made up of 15 amino acids. Germline-derived CDR1 and CDR2 are GTSNPN and SVGIG (reference sequence). The receptor was derived from a woman of 80 years or more with acute or convalescent COVID-19. The chain employs TRBV30 and TRBJ1-2, with TRBD1 identical over 9 bases. Sequencing was done on a sample of peripheral blood. CDR3 DNA sequence: TGTGCCTGGACGTACTACGGGACAGGGTATGAGGGCTACACCTTC. Its translation: CAWTYYGTGYEGYTF.